A selection of T cell receptor beta chains follows, all from one sample in a study of OX40 agonist ivuxolimab in advanced cancers. Repertoires were generated with immunoSEQ multiplex PCR, while TCRdb's copy carries only in-frame clones and drops some. Altogether tens of thousands of clones are present, 83% being singletons, with the ten largest covering approximately 1.1%. Source: CD4+ or CD8+ T cells sorted from blood, taken in a trial of the OX40 agonist ivuxolimab. Every receptor here comes from an adult with an advanced solid tumor such as melanoma, head and neck, liver or kidney cancer. CDR3s include the opening cysteine and the closing phenylalanine or tryptophan. D genes are given only for firm matches. For some rows the clone size is stated as once, few or many, or as a class when expanded; others skip it.

clone size: few; J gene: TRBJ2-3; D gene: NA; CDR3 length: 13; V gene: TRBV13; CDR3 protein: CASSSGDRYTQYF; CDR3 DNA: TGTGCCAGCAGTTCAGGCGACAGGTATACGCAGTATTTT
clone size: NA; J gene: TRBJ1-1; D gene: NA; CDR3 length: 15; V gene: TRBV7-9; CDR3 protein: CASSLGPEMNTEAFF; CDR3 DNA: TGTGCCAGCAGCTTGGGACCAGAAATGAACACTGAAGCTTTCTTT
clone size: NA; J gene: TRBJ1-5; D gene: NA; CDR3 length: 14; V gene: TRBV9; CDR3 protein: CASSGPGAGQPQHF; CDR3 DNA: TGTGCCAGCAGCGGCCCGGGGGCTGGACAGCCCCAGCATTTT
clone size: NA; J gene: TRBJ2-5; D gene: TRBD2; CDR3 length: 13; V gene: TRBV7-2; CDR3 protein: CASKGLAGETQYF; CDR3 DNA: TGTGCCAGCAAAGGACTAGCTGGGGAGACCCAGTACTTC
clone size: once; J gene: TRBJ1-3; D gene: NA; CDR3 length: 16; V gene: TRBV18; CDR3 protein: CASSTEMGGSGNTIYF; CDR3 DNA: TGTGCCAGCTCAACAGAGATGGGGGGCTCTGGAAACACCATATATTTT
clone size: NA; J gene: TRBJ1-5; D gene: TRBD1; CDR3 length: 15; V gene: TRBV19; CDR3 protein: CASRPGQTVNQPQHF; CDR3 DNA: TGTGCCAGTAGGCCGGGACAGACCGTCAATCAGCCCCAGCATTTT
clone size: NA; J gene: TRBJ2-7; D gene: TRBD2; CDR3 length: 18; V gene: TRBV4-3; CDR3 protein: CASSARGLAGGYDVEQYF; CDR3 DNA: TGCGCCAGCAGCGCACGGGGACTAGCGGGGGGATATGATGTGGAGCAGTACTTC
clone size: NA; J gene: TRBJ1-1; D gene: NA; CDR3 length: 13; V gene: TRBV6-5; CDR3 protein: CASNRGGNTEAFF; CDR3 DNA: TGTGCCAGCAACCGAGGAGGGAACACTGAAGCTTTCTTT
clone size: NA; J gene: TRBJ1-2; D gene: NA; CDR3 length: 13; V gene: TRBV11-2; CDR3 protein: CASSLGQGYGYTF; CDR3 DNA: TGTGCCAGCAGCTTAGGGCAGGGATATGGCTACACCTTC
clone size: few; J gene: TRBJ1-2; D gene: NA; CDR3 length: 14; V gene: TRBV10-3; CDR3 protein: CAISQTDYNYGYTF; CDR3 DNA: TGTGCCATCAGTCAAACAGATTATAACTATGGCTACACCTTC
clone size: NA; J gene: TRBJ2-7; D gene: NA; CDR3 length: 15; V gene: TRBV9; CDR3 protein: CASSLGGGYTYEQYF; CDR3 DNA: TGTGCCAGCAGCCTAGGCGGAGGCTACACCTACGAGCAGTACTTC
clone size: NA; J gene: TRBJ1-1; D gene: NA; CDR3 length: 13; V gene: TRBV2; CDR3 protein: CASSRSTGSEAFF; CDR3 DNA: TGTGCCAGCAGCCGATCAACAGGGTCTGAAGCTTTCTTT
clone size: NA; J gene: TRBJ2-3; D gene: NA; CDR3 length: 16; V gene: TRBV18; CDR3 protein: CASSPNPAGPADTQYF; CDR3 DNA: TGTGCCAGCTCACCAAACCCCGCAGGGCCGGCAGATACGCAGTATTTT
clone size: NA; J gene: TRBJ2-3; D gene: NA; CDR3 length: 13; V gene: TRBV7-2; CDR3 protein: CASSSGVPDTQYF; CDR3 DNA: TGTGCCAGCAGCTCCGGGGTCCCAGATACGCAGTATTTT
clone size: once; J gene: TRBJ2-5; D gene: TRBD2; CDR3 length: 17; V gene: TRBV7-9; CDR3 protein: CASSLGGRAGGQETQYF; CDR3 DNA: TGTGCCAGCAGCTTAGGGGGAAGAGCGGGGGGCCAAGAGACCCAGTACTTC
clone size: NA; J gene: TRBJ1-2; D gene: NA; CDR3 length: 15; V gene: TRBV4-3; CDR3 protein: CASSDRTIFLKGYTF; CDR3 DNA: TGCGCCAGCAGCGACCGGACAATCTTTCTAAAGGGCTACACCTTC
clone size: NA; J gene: TRBJ1-6; D gene: NA; CDR3 length: 14; V gene: TRBV5-1; CDR3 protein: CASSLEGAGSPLHF; CDR3 DNA: TGCGCCAGCAGCTTGGAAGGGGCAGGTTCACCCCTCCACTTT
clone size: NA; J gene: TRBJ1-1; D gene: NA; CDR3 length: 16; V gene: TRBV5-5; CDR3 protein: CASTSRAGAQNTEAFF; CDR3 DNA: TGTGCCAGCACTTCACGAGCAGGGGCACAGAACACTGAAGCTTTCTTT
clone size: NA; J gene: TRBJ2-7; D gene: TRBD1; CDR3 length: 17; V gene: TRBV4-1; CDR3 protein: CASSLSWAGTGPYEQYF; CDR3 DNA: TGCGCCAGCAGCCTCAGTTGGGCCGGGACAGGGCCCTACGAGCAGTACTTC
clone size: NA; J gene: TRBJ2-1; D gene: TRBD2; CDR3 length: 15; V gene: TRBV10-2; CDR3 protein: CASSFSGGANNEQFF; CDR3 DNA: TGCGCCAGCAGTTTTAGCGGGGGGGCGAACAATGAGCAGTTCTTC
clone size: once; J gene: TRBJ1-2; D gene: NA; CDR3 length: 12; V gene: TRBV4-3; CDR3 protein: CASSHHQDGYTF; CDR3 DNA: TGCGCCAGCAGCCACCACCAGGATGGCTACACCTTC
clone size: NA; J gene: TRBJ1-4; D gene: NA; CDR3 length: 13; V gene: TRBV6-6; CDR3 protein: CASKAGAREKLFF; CDR3 DNA: TGTGCCAGTAAGGCAGGGGCGCGTGAAAAACTGTTTTTT
clone size: once; J gene: TRBJ1-4; D gene: NA; CDR3 length: 14; V gene: TRBV19; CDR3 protein: CASSKDSVDEKLFF; CDR3 DNA: TGTGCCAGTAGTAAGGACAGCGTTGATGAAAAACTGTTTTTT
clone size: NA; J gene: TRBJ2-1; D gene: NA; CDR3 length: 14; V gene: TRBV19; CDR3 protein: CASSLDRGFNEQFF; CDR3 DNA: TGTGCCAGTAGCCTAGACCGGGGGTTCAATGAGCAGTTCTTC
clone size: NA; J gene: TRBJ2-4; D gene: NA; CDR3 length: 14; V gene: TRBV6-6; CDR3 protein: CASSYTGGENIQYF; CDR3 DNA: TGTGCCAGCAGTTATACGGGGGGCGAAAACATTCAGTACTTC
clone size: once; J gene: TRBJ2-2; D gene: NA; CDR3 length: 13; V gene: TRBV15; CDR3 protein: CATSRDSRGELFF; CDR3 DNA: TGTGCCACCAGCAGAGATTCGCGAGGGGAGCTGTTTTTT
clone size: NA; J gene: TRBJ1-4; D gene: NA; CDR3 length: 15; V gene: TRBV19; CDR3 protein: CASSILQGRREKLFF; CDR3 DNA: TGTGCCAGTAGTATTCTCCAGGGGAGGCGTGAAAAACTGTTTTTT
clone size: NA; J gene: TRBJ2-1; D gene: TRBD1; CDR3 length: 15; V gene: TRBV19; CDR3 protein: CASTKTGSQNNEQFF; CDR3 DNA: TGTGCCAGTACCAAGACAGGGAGCCAAAACAATGAGCAGTTCTTC
clone size: NA; J gene: TRBJ2-1; D gene: NA; CDR3 length: 15; V gene: TRBV28; CDR3 protein: CASSLWGGPYNEQFF; CDR3 DNA: TGTGCCAGCAGTTTATGGGGGGGCCCCTACAATGAGCAGTTCTTC
clone size: once; J gene: TRBJ2-1; D gene: NA; CDR3 length: 16; V gene: TRBV4-3; CDR3 protein: CASSSHDSSSYNEQFF; CDR3 DNA: TGCGCCAGCAGCTCCCACGACTCGAGCTCCTACAATGAGCAGTTCTTC
clone size: NA; J gene: TRBJ2-4; D gene: NA; CDR3 length: 13; V gene: TRBV19; CDR3 protein: CASTADPVAIQYF; CDR3 DNA: TGTGCCAGTACCGCGGACCCAGTTGCCATTCAGTACTTC
clone size: once; J gene: TRBJ2-3; D gene: NA; CDR3 length: 17; V gene: TRBV5-4; CDR3 protein: CASSFPLAGAFTDTQYF; CDR3 DNA: TGTGCCAGCAGCTTTCCCCTCGCGGGGGCGTTCACAGATACGCAGTATTTT
clone size: NA; J gene: TRBJ2-7; D gene: NA; CDR3 length: 15; V gene: TRBV7-9; CDR3 protein: CASSPTLGISYEQYF; CDR3 DNA: TGTGCCAGCAGCCCTACCCTCGGGATCTCCTACGAGCAGTACTTC
clone size: NA; J gene: TRBJ2-6; D gene: NA; CDR3 length: 15; V gene: TRBV18; CDR3 protein: CASSSRDVATNVLTF; CDR3 DNA: TGTGCCAGCTCATCCCGGGACGTTGCGACCAACGTCCTGACTTTC